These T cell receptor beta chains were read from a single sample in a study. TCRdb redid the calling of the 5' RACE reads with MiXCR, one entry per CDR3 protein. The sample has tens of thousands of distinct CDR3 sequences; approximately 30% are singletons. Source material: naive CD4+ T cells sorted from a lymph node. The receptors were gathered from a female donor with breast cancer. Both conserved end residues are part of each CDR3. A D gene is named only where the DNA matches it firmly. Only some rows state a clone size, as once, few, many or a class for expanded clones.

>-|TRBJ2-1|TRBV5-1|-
CASSSRGEHNEQFF
TGCGCCAGCAGTTCACGGGGAGAGCACAATGAGCAGTTCTTC
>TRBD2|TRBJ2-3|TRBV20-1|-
CSAGPLAGVSDTQYF
TGCAGTGCTGGACCACTAGCGGGGGTCTCAGATACGCAGTATTTT
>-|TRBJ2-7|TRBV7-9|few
CASSLVGYPSNEQYF
TGTGCCAGCAGCTTAGTCGGATACCCTAGCAACGAGCAGTACTTC
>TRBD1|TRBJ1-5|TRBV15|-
CATSRSRGENQPQHF
TGTGCCACCAGCAGGTCCAGGGGGGAAAATCAGCCCCAGCATTTT
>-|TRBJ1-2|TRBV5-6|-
CASSLNRAYGYTF
TGTGCCAGCAGCTTAAACAGGGCCTATGGCTACACCTTC
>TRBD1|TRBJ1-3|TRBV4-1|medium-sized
CASSRPTGGDAGNTIYF
TGCGCCAGCAGCCGACCGACAGGGGGAGATGCTGGAAACACCATATATTTT
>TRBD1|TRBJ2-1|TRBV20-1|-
CSARDPPGTGRVEQFF
TGCAGTGCTAGAGATCCTCCCGGGACAGGGCGGGTTGAGCAGTTCTTC
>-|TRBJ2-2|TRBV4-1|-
CASAEGVLAGELFF
TGCGCCAGTGCCGAGGGGGTGCTAGCCGGGGAGCTGTTTTTT
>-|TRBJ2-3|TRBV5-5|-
CASSLRDDTQYF
TGTGCCAGCAGCTTGCGGGACGATACGCAGTATTTT
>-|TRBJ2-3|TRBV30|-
CSWKPQPGTDTQYF
TGTTCCTGGAAGCCCCAGCCAGGCACAGATACGCAGTATTTT
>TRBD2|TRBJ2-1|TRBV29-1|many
CSVSVTSGSAEQFF
TGCAGCGTTTCAGTCACTAGCGGGAGTGCTGAGCAGTTCTTC
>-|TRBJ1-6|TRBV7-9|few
CASSLGDAAMVALHF
TGTGCCAGCAGCTTGGGTGACGCCGCCATGGTAGCCCTCCACTTT
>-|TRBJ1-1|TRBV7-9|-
CASSPSAGNTEAFF
TGTGCCAGCAGCCCCTCCGCGGGGAACACTGAAGCTTTCTTT
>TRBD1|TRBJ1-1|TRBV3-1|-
CASSLWTGGLVSTEAFF
TGTGCCAGCAGCCTCTGGACAGGGGGCCTAGTTAGCACTGAAGCTTTCTTT
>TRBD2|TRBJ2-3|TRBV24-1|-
CATSDFRLARDTQYF
TGTGCCACCAGTGATTTTAGACTAGCGCGAGATACGCAGTATTTT
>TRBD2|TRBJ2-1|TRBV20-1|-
CSAERPGRAFNEQFF
TGCAGTGCTGAGAGGCCCGGGAGGGCCTTCAATGAGCAGTTCTTC
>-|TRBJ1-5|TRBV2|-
CASSDDSNQPQHF
TGTGCCAGCAGTGATGATAGCAATCAGCCCCAGCATTTT
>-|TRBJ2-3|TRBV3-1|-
CASSHGTDTQYF
TGTGCCAGCAGCCATGGCACAGATACGCAGTATTTT
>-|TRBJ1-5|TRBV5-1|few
CASSLSAGSNQPQHF
TGCGCCAGCAGCTTGAGTGCCGGGAGCAATCAGCCCCAGCATTTT
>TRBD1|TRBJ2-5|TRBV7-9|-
CASSPRTGFSETQYF
TGTGCCAGCAGCCCCCGGACAGGTTTTTCGGAGACCCAGTACTTC